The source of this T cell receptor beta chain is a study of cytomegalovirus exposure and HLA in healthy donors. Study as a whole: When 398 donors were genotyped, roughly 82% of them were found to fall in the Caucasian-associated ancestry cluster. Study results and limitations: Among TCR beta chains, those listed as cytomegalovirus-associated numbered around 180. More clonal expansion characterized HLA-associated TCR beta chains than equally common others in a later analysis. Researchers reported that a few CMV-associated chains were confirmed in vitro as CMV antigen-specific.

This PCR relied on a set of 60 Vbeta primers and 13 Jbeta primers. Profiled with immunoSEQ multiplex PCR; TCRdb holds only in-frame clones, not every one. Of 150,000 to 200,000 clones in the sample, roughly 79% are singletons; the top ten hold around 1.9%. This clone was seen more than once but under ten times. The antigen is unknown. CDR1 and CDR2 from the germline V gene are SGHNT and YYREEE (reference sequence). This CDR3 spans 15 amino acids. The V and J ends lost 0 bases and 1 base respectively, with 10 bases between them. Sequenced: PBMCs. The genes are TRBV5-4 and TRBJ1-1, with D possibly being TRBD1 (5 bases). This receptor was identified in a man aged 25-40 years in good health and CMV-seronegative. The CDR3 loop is CASSLAEQGNTEAFF. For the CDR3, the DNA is TGTGCCAGCAGCTTGGCCGAGCAGGGGAACACTGAAGCTTTCTTT.